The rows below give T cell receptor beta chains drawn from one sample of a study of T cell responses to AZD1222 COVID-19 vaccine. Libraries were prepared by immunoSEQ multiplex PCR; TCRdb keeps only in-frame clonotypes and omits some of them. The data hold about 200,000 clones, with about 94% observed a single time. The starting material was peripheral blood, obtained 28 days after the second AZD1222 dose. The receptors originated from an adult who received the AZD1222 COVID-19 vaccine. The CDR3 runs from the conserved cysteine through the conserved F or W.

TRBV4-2,CASSRSGGNQPQHF
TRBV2,CASTLGQGISYEQYF
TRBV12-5,CASGLVLGQDSYEQYF
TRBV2,CASSESGLTYKQYF
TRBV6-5,CASSKDRASGYGYTF
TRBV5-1,CASSLNQGADQPQHF
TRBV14,CASSQDRNTIYF
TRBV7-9,CASSLLGTGQGANEQFF
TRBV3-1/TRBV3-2,CASSQVQGVMNTEAFF
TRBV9,CASSGTAAGNEQFF
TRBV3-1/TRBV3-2,CASSQGRTNTEAFF
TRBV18,CASSPQGMGNEQFF
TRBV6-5,CASSQNPGSPLHF
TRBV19,CASIPWGESTEAFF
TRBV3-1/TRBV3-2,CASSQLNDEQFF
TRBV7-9,CASTLRDSSYNEQFF
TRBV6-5,CASNGGGPSQYF
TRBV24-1,CATSGGAVGELFF
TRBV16,CASSLRQGGGYTF
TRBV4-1,CASSQSTAYGYTF
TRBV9,CASSVDSTGANSPLHF
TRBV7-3,CASSPGRHYEQYF
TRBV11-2,CASSRQALTDTQYF
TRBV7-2,CASSFPGQPQHF
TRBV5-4,CASSFGSGSYNSPLHF
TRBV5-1,CASRLRGDNEKLFF
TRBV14,CASSQPRGKGGTQYF
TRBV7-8,CASSLVAGVYEQFF
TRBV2,CASSRDRGNGNTIYF
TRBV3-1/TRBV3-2,CASSQVTGAGQPQHF
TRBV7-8,CASSLEGVDYGYTF
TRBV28,CATSPATRRDTEAFF
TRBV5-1,CASSPSRGVEAFF
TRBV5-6,CASSFRFVSYEQYF
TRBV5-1,CASSPGGTQAFF
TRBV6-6,CASTTGTKNYEQYF
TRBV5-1,CASSSGPGTDTQYF
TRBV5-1,CASSLVRDEQYF
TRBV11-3,CASSRGQGSTDTQYF
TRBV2,CASSDENRNQPQHF
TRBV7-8,CASSPRQGSYTGELFF
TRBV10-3,CAISFGVDSPLHF
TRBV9,CASSVAADPYEQYF
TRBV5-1,CASSPERGDQPQHF
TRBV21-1,CASSYAGTGSYEQYF
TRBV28,CASSLSGDGSEAFF
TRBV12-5,CASVLMGQGISQFF
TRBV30,CAWKRDTREKLFF
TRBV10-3,CAISESRSSSYNEQFF
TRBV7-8,CASSPGLEGTGELFF
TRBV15,CATSREGLGANYGYTF
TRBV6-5,CASSYYPIRDEQFF
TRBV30,CALEPQGSFISPLHF
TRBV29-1,CSARDYNIQYF